Listed below are T cell receptor beta chains from one sample, sequenced in a study of blood T cell repertoires in COVID-19. TCRdb keeps only in-frame clones here, not all; method: immunoSEQ multiplex PCR. The sample has fewer than 120,000 clones, nearly 90% seen once. The specimen sequenced was peripheral blood. All receptors derive from a human donor in a cohort sampled during active COVID-19. Both conserved end residues are part of each CDR3. A D gene is named only where the DNA matches it firmly. Where a row states a size, it is once, few, many or the class of an expanded clone; other rows omit it.

j_gene: TRBJ1-2; abundance: NA; d_gene: TRBD1; v_gene: TRBV5-1; CDR3aa: CASSLDRSYGYTF; CDR3nt: TGCGCCAGCAGTTTGGACAGGAGCTATGGCTACACCTTC
j_gene: TRBJ1-1; abundance: few; d_gene: NA; v_gene: TRBV6-5; CDR3aa: CASSYGTNAEAFF; CDR3nt: TGTGCCAGCAGTTACGGGACTAACGCTGAAGCTTTCTTT
j_gene: TRBJ2-3; abundance: NA; d_gene: NA; v_gene: TRBV7-3; CDR3aa: CASSLTAGRDTSTDTQYF; CDR3nt: TGTGCCAGCAGCTTAACGGCAGGGAGGGACACGAGCACAGATACGCAGTATTTT
j_gene: TRBJ2-7; abundance: NA; d_gene: TRBD2; v_gene: TRBV6-1; CDR3aa: CASSDSGGPYEQYF; CDR3nt: TGTGCCAGCAGTGATTCGGGGGGGCCCTACGAGCAGTACTTC
j_gene: TRBJ2-7; abundance: NA; d_gene: TRBD1; v_gene: TRBV11-2; CDR3aa: CASSPRTGSYEQYF; CDR3nt: TGTGCCAGCAGCCCGAGGACAGGGTCCTACGAGCAGTACTTC
j_gene: TRBJ1-4; abundance: NA; d_gene: TRBD1; v_gene: TRBV5-1; CDR3aa: CASSPGQTNEKLFF; CDR3nt: TGCGCCAGCAGCCCGGGACAGACTAATGAAAAACTGTTTTTT
j_gene: TRBJ2-1; abundance: NA; d_gene: NA; v_gene: TRBV7-9; CDR3aa: CASSSYRDWVGEQFF; CDR3nt: TGTGCCAGCAGCTCGTACCGGGACTGGGTCGGCGAGCAGTTCTTC
j_gene: TRBJ2-7; abundance: NA; d_gene: NA; v_gene: TRBV4-1; CDR3aa: CASSPRGLTDVYEQYF; CDR3nt: TGCGCCAGCAGCCCGCGGGGCCTAACCGATGTTTACGAGCAGTACTTC
j_gene: TRBJ1-6; abundance: NA; d_gene: NA; v_gene: TRBV5-1; CDR3aa: CASSLVASLGSPLHF; CDR3nt: TGCGCCAGCAGCTTGGTCGCGTCCCTCGGGTCACCCCTCCACTTT
j_gene: TRBJ1-1; abundance: NA; d_gene: NA; v_gene: TRBV6-5; CDR3aa: CASKMEGEGTEAFF; CDR3nt: TGTGCCAGCAAAATGGAGGGGGAGGGTACTGAAGCTTTCTTT
j_gene: TRBJ2-1; abundance: NA; d_gene: TRBD2; v_gene: TRBV3-1/TRBV3-2; CDR3aa: CARDQREENEQFF; CDR3nt: TGTGCCAGAGACCAGCGGGAGGAGAATGAGCAGTTCTTC
j_gene: TRBJ2-1; abundance: NA; d_gene: TRBD2; v_gene: TRBV7-9; CDR3aa: CASSPGLVGYNEQFF; CDR3nt: TGTGCCAGCAGCCCGGGACTAGTTGGCTACAATGAGCAGTTCTTC
j_gene: TRBJ2-7; abundance: NA; d_gene: TRBD1; v_gene: TRBV9; CDR3aa: CASSVATGATYEQYF; CDR3nt: TGTGCCAGCAGCGTAGCTACAGGGGCTACCTACGAGCAGTACTTC
j_gene: TRBJ1-3; abundance: NA; d_gene: NA; v_gene: TRBV19; CDR3aa: CASNSGYGNTIYF; CDR3nt: TGTGCCAGTAACTCGGGTTACGGAAACACCATATATTTT
j_gene: TRBJ1-4; abundance: once; d_gene: NA; v_gene: TRBV6-1; CDR3aa: CASSVAGRGTNEKLFF; CDR3nt: TGTGCCAGCAGTGTGGCCGGCAGGGGCACTAATGAAAAACTGTTTTTT